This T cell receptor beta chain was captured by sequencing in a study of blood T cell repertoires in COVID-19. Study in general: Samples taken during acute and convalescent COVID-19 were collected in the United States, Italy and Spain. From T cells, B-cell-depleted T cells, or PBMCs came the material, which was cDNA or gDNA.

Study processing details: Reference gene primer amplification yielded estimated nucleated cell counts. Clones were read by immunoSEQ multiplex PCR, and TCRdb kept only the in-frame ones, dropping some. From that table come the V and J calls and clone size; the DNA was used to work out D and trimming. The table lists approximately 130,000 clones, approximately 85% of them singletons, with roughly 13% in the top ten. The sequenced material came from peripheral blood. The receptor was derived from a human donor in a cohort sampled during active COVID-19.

The CDR3 nucleotides are TGTGCCAGTACCGGGAGCTCCTACAATGAGCAGTTCTTC. Its protein product is CASTGSSYNEQFF. This sequence joins TRBV16 and TRBJ2-1, with a tentative D call TRBD2 (6 bases). CDR1 is KGHSY and CDR2 is FQNENV in the germline V gene. V lost 9 bases to trimming and J lost 0 bases, with 9 bases between them. The CDR3 covers 13 residues.